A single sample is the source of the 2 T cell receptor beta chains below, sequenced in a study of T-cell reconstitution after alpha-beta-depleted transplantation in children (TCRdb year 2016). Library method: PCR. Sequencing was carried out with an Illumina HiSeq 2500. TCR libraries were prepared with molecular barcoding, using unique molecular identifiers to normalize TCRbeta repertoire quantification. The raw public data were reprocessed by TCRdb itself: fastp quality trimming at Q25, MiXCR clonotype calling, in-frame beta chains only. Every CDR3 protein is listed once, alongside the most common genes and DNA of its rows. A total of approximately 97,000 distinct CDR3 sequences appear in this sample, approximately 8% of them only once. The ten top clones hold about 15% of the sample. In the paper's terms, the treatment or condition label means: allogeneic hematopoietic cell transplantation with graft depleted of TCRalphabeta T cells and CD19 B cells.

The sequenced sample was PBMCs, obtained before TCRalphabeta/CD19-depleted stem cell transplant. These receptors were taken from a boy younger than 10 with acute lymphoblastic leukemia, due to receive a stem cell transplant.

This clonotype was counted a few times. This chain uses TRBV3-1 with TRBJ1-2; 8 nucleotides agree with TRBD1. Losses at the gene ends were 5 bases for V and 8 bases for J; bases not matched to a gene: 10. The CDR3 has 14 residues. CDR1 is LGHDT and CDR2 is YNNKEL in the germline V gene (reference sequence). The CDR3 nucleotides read TGTGCCAGCAGCGCAACCGGGACAGGTCAAGGCTACACCTTC. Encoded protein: CASSATGTGQGYTF.

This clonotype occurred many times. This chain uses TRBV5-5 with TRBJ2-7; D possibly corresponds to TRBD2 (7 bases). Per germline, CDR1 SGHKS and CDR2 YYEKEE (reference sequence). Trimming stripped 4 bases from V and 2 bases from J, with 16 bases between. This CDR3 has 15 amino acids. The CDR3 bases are TGTGCCAGCAGCCTAGAGGGGGGGACAACCTACGAGCAGTACTTC. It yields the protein CASSLEGGTTYEQYF.